This T cell receptor beta chain was identified in a study of cytomegalovirus exposure and HLA in healthy donors. Study-wide results and limits: In a later analysis, first-cohort TCR clusters were found to tend to co-occur in the 95 to 150 validation repertoires. Overall, approximately 150 TCR beta chains were annotated as cytomegalovirus-associated. Under in vitro conditions, a few CMV-associated chains were confirmed as specific for CMV antigens. Most TCR sequences showed up rarely, but some public TCRs showed up in many donors.

The protocol was immunoSEQ multiplex PCR, while the TCRdb copy is restricted to in-frame clones and leaves out a portion. The sample has some 83,000 clones; around 94% are singletons. Remarks on this clone: What it binds is not known.

Germline CDR1 reads SEHNR; CDR2 reads FQNEAQ (reference sequence). With 4 bases clipped from V and 4 bases from J, the junction kept 10 bases outside the gene matches. The CDR3 is made up of 16 amino acids. The chain links TRBV7-9 to TRBJ2-1; TRBD2 aligns across 7 bases. The material sequenced was PBMCs. This sequence was found in a young woman in good health and CMV-seronegative. The DNA of the CDR3 is TGTGCCAGCAGCTCCGGAGCGGGGCAAGAATACAATGAGCAGTTCTTC. Translating it yields CASSSGAGQEYNEQFF.